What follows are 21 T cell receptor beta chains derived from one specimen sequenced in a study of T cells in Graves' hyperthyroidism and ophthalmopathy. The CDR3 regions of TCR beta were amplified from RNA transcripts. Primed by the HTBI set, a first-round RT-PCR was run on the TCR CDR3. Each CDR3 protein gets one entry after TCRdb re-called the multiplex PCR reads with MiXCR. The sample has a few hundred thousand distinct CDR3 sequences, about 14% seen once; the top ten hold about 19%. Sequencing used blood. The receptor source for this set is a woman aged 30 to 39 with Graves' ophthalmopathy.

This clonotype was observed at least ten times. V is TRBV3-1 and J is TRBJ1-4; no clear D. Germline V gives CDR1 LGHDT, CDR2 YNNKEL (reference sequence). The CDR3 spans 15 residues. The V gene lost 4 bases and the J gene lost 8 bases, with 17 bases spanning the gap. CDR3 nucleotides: TGTGCCAGCAGCCGGTCGGAGCTACTCGCCGAAAAACTGTTTTTT. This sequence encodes CASSRSELLAEKLFF.

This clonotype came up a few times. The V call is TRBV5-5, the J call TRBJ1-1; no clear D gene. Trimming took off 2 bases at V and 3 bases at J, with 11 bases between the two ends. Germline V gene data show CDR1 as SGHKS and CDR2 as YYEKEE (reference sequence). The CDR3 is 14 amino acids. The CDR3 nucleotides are TGTGCCAGCAGCTTTTACGCTTCCCACACTGAAGCTTTCTTT. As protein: CASSFYASHTEAFF. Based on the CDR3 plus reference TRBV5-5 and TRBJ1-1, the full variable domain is DAGVTQSPTHLIKTRGQQVTLRCSPISGHKSVSWYQQVLGQGPQFIFQYYEKEERGRGNFPDRFSARQFPNYSSELNVNALLLGDSALYLCASSFYASHTEAFFGQGTRLTVV.

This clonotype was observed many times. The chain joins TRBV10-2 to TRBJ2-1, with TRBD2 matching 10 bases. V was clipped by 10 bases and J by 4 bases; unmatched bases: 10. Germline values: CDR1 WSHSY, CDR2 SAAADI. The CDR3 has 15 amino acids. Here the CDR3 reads CATKIGLAAYNEQFF. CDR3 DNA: TGCGCCACCAAGATAGGACTAGCGGCTTACAATGAGCAGTTCTTC.

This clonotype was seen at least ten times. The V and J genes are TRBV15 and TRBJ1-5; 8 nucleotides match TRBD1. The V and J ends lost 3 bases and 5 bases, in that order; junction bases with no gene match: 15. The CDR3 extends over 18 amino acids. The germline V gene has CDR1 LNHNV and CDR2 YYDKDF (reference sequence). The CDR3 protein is CATSSYGQGGASYQPQHF. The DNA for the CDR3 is TGTGCCACCAGCAGCTATGGACAGGGTGGGGCCTCCTATCAGCCCCAGCATTTT.

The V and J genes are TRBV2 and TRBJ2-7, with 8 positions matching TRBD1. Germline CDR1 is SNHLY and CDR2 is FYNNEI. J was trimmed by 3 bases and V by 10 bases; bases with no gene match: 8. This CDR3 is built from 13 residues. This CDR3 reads CATLDRDLYEQYF. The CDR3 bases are TGTGCCACCTTGGACAGGGATCTCTACGAGCAGTACTTC.

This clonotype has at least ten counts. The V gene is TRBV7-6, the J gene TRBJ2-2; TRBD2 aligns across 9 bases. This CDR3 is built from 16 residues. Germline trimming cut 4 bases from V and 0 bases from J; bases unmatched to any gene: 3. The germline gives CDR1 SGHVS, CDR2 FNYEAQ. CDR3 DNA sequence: TGTGCCAGCAGCTCCCTAGCGGGGACGAACACCGGGGAGCTGTTTTTT. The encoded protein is CASSSLAGTNTGELFF.

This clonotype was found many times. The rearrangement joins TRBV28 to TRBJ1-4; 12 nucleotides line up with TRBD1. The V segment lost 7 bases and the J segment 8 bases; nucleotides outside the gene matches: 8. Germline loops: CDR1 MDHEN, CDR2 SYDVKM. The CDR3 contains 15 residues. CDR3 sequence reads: CASIPGDRGREKLFF. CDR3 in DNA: TGTGCCAGCATCCCAGGGGACAGGGGGCGGGAAAAACTGTTTTTT. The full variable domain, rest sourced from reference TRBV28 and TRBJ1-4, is DVKVTQSSRYLVKRTGEKVFLECVQDMDHENMFWYRQDPGLGLRLIYFSYDVKMKEKGDIPEGYSVSREKKERFSLILESASTNQTSMYLCASIPGDRGREKLFFGSGTQLSVL.

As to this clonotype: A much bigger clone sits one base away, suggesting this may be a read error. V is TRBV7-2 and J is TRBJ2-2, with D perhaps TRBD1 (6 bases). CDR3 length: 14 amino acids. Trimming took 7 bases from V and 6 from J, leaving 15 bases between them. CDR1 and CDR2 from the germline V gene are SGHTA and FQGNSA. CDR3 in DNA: TGTGCCAGCATCCGGAACAGGGAACCCGGGGAGCTGTTTTTT. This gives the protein CASIRNREPGELFF.

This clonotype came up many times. This CDR3 reads CAWSRGGDQPQHF. DNA for the CDR3: TGTGCCTGGAGTCGCGGAGGCGATCAGCCCCAGCATTTT. The genes are TRBV30 and TRBJ1-5; D is unresolved. Trimming stripped 2 bases from V and 5 bases from J, with 10 bases between. Germline V gene data show CDR1 as GTSNPN and CDR2 as SVGIG (reference sequence). The CDR3 spans 13 residues.

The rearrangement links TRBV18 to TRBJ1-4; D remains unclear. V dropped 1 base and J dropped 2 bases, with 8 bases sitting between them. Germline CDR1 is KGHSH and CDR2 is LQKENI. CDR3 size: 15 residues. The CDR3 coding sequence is TGTGCCAGCTCACCACGCGGGAGTACTAATGAAAAACTGTTTTTT. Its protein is CASSPRGSTNEKLFF.

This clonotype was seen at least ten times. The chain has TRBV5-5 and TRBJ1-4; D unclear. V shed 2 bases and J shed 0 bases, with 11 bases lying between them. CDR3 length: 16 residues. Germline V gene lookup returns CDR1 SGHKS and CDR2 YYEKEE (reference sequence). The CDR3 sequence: CASSLKSTATNEKLFF. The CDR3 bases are TGTGCCAGCAGCTTAAAATCGACCGCAACTAATGAAAAACTGTTTTTT.

For the CDR3, the DNA is TGTGCCAGCAGCTTAAAGGGCGGGGGGACGACCGGGGAGCTGTTTTTT. Residues: CASSLKGGGTTGELFF. This chain links TRBV7-9 with TRBJ2-2; 8 nucleotides agree with TRBD2. The CDR3 covers 16 residues. With V trimmed by 2 bases and J by 5 bases, 7 bases remained unmatched. Germline-derived CDR1 and CDR2 are SEHNR and FQNEAQ (reference sequence).

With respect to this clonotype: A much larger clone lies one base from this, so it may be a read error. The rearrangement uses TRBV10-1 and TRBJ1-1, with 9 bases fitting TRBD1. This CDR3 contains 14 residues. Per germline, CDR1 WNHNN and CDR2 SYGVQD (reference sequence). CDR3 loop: CASSALTGGTGAFF. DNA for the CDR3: TGCGCCAGCAGTGCCCTCACAGGGGGCACTGGAGCTTTCTTT.

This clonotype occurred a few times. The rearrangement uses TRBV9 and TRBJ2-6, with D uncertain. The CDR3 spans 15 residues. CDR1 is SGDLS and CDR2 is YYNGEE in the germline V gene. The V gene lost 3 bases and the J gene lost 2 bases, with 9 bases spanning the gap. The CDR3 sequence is CASSAAPTGANVLTF. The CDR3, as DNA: TGTGCCAGCAGCGCAGCGCCGACTGGGGCCAACGTCCTGACTTTC.

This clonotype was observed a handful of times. The CDR3 region has the DNA TGTGCCAGCAGTATAGCGGGGGGTCGGGCAGATACGCAGTATTTT. Translation gives CASSIAGGRADTQYF. The V call is TRBV6-1, the J call TRBJ2-3; 10 nucleotides agree with TRBD2. The germline CDR1 and CDR2 sequences are MNHNS and SASEGT. The CDR3 is made up of 15 amino acids. V gave up 5 bases and J gave up 4 bases; unmatched junction bases: 6.

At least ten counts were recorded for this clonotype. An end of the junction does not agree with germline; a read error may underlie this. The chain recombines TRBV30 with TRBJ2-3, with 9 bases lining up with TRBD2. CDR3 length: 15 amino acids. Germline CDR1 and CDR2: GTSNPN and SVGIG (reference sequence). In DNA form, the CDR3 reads TGTACCTGGAGTGTACGGCGGGGGGGCTCAGATACGCAGTATTTT. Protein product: CTWSVRRGGSDTQYF.

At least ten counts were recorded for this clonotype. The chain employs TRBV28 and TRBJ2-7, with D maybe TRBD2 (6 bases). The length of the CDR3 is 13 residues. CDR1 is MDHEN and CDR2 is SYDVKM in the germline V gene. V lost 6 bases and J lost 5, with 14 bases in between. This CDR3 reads CASREGQGHEQYF. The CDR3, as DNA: TGTGCCAGCAGGGAGGGTCAGGGCCACGAGCAGTACTTC.

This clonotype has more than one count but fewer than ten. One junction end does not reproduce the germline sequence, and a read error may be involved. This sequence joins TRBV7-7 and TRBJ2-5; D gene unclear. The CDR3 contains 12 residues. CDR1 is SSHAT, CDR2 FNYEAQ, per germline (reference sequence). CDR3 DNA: TGTGCTAGCAGCTCGCCGCGAGAGACCCAGTACTTC. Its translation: CASSSPRETQYF. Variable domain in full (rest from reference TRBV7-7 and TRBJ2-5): GAGVSQSPRYKVTKRGQDVTLRCDPISSHATLYWYQQALGQGPEFLTYFNYEAQPDKSGLPSDRFSAERPEGSISTLTIQRTEQRDSAMYRCASSSPRETQYFGPGTRLLVL.

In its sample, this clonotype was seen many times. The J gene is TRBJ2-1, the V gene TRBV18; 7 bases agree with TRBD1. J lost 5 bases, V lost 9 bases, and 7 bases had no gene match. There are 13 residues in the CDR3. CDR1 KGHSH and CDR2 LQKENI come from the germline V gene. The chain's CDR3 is CASRRDSDNEQFF. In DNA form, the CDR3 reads TGTGCCAGTCGCAGGGACAGCGACAATGAGCAGTTCTTC. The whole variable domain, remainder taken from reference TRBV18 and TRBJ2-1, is NAGVMQNPRHLVRRRGQEARLRCSPMKGHSHVYWYRQLPEEGLKFMVYLQKENIIDESGMPKERFSAEFPKEGPSILRIQQVVRGDSAAYFCASRRDSDNEQFFGPGTRLTVL.

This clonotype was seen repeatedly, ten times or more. The CDR3 DNA reads TGTGCCAGCGGAGGACTGAACAAAGAGACCCAGTACTTC. Translating gives CASGGLNKETQYF. V gene TRBV25-1 combines with J gene TRBJ2-5; D possibly corresponds to TRBD2 (5 bases). The ends were cut back, 8 bases at V and 3 bases at J, with 13 bases in the middle. Germline values: CDR1 MGHDK, CDR2 SYGVNS. The CDR3 covers 13 residues.

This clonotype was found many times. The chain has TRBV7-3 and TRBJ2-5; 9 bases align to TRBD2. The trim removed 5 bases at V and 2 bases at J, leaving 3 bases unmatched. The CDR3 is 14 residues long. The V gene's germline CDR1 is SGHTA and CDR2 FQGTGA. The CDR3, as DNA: TGTGCCAGCAGCCCCGCGGGGGGGCAAGAGACCCAGTACTTC. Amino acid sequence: CASSPAGGQETQYF.